This T cell receptor (beta chain) was obtained from a study of control samples from healthy donors and cancer patients. Using immunoSEQ multiplex PCR, the repertoire was profiled, and TCRdb retains in-frame clones only, with some absent. Of about 160,000 clones listed, roughly 94% are singletons. The germline V gene encodes CDR1 SGDLS and CDR2 YYNGEE. With 2 bases removed from V and 3 bases from J, the gap between germline ends came to 9 bases. The CDR3 length is 13 residues. This chain uses TRBV9 with TRBJ2-7; D is perhaps TRBD2 (5 bases). The specimen was blood. The origin of this receptor is a woman in her thirties or forties in good health. In DNA, the CDR3 is TGTGCCAGCAGCGTCCGGGGTGGCTACGAGCAGTACTTC. It encodes CASSVRGGYEQYF.